These T cell receptor beta chains were read from a single sample in a study of PD-L1 blockade in urothelial cancer. Clones were sequenced by immunoSEQ multiplex PCR, and TCRdb holds only the in-frame ones, with some missing. The data show tens of thousands of clones, roughly 89% seen once. The input for sequencing was PBMCs, taken around atezolizumab (anti-PD-L1) treatment. The source of these receptors is a woman in her fifties or sixties with urothelial cancer. Both conserved end residues are part of each CDR3. Fields, in order: V gene, J gene, D gene, CDR3 length, clone size, CDR3 protein, CDR3 DNA. A D gene is named only where the DNA matches it firmly. Not every row has a clone size; where given, it reads once, few, many or a size class.

>TRBV2|TRBJ1-1|-|12|-
CAALTTNTEAFF
TGTGCCGCCCTCACAACGAACACTGAAGCTTTCTTT
>TRBV18|TRBJ2-5|-|12|-
CASSRGRETQYF
TGTGCCAGCTCCCGGGGAAGGGAGACCCAGTACTTC
>TRBV19|TRBJ1-1|-|15|-
CASSTTWTANTEAFF
TGTGCCAGTAGTACCACATGGACAGCGAACACTGAAGCTTTCTTT
>TRBV2|TRBJ2-3|TRBD2|15|-
CASRALAGGVGGQYF
TGTGCCAGCAGGGCACTAGCGGGAGGGGTCGGGGGGCAGTATTTT
>TRBV5-6|TRBJ2-1|TRBD1|19|-
CASSLRQRADRDLYNEQFF
TGTGCCAGCAGCCTACGACAAAGGGCGGACAGGGACCTATACAATGAGCAGTTCTTC
>TRBV4-3|TRBJ1-3|-|15|-
CASSQETGSGNTIYF
TGCGCCAGCAGCCAAGAGACTGGCTCTGGAAACACCATATATTTT
>TRBV6-1|TRBJ1-1|TRBD1|13|-
CASSDRANTEAFF
TGTGCCAGCAGCGACAGGGCTAACACTGAAGCTTTCTTT
>TRBV25-1|TRBJ1-4|-|15|-
CASSETVATNEKLFF
TGTGCCAGCAGTGAAACAGTAGCAACTAATGAAAAACTGTTTTTT
>TRBV28|TRBJ2-1|TRBD1|17|-
CASSPQAGLTGGNEQFF
TGTGCCAGCAGTCCCCAAGCGGGCCTCACAGGGGGGAATGAGCAGTTCTTC
>TRBV5-6|TRBJ2-7|-|13|-
CASSLGGNYEQYF
TGTGCCAGCAGCTTAGGAGGGAACTACGAGCAGTACTTC
>TRBV21-1|TRBJ2-7|-|17|-
CASSKEERTRSPYEQYF
TGTGCCAGCAGCAAAGAGGAACGGACTAGGTCCCCCTACGAGCAGTACTTC
>TRBV10-1|TRBJ2-1|TRBD2|16|-
CASSILAGEGYNEQFF
TGCGCCAGCAGTATACTAGCGGGAGAGGGTTACAATGAGCAGTTCTTC
>TRBV5-5|TRBJ2-7|TRBD1|16|-
CASSLLTGAGGYEQYF
TGTGCCAGCAGCTTGCTAACAGGGGCCGGTGGCTACGAGCAGTACTTC
>TRBV7-6|TRBJ2-5|TRBD1|17|-
CASSFSLWTGIQETQYF
TGTGCCAGCAGCTTTTCCCTCTGGACAGGTATCCAAGAGACCCAGTACTTC
>TRBV18|TRBJ2-1|TRBD2|16|-
CASSPTGLAGENEQFF
TGTGCCAGCTCACCTACAGGACTAGCGGGAGAGAATGAGCAGTTCTTC
>TRBV18|TRBJ1-1|-|12|few
CASSPSRCEAFF
TGTGCCAGCTCACCGTCTAGGTGTGAAGCTTTCTTT
>TRBV18|TRBJ2-2|-|13|-
CASRREGPGELFF
TGTGCCAGCCGCCGGGAAGGGCCCGGGGAGCTGTTTTTT
>TRBV5-4|TRBJ2-1|-|13|-
CASSLGGYNEQFF
TGTGCCAGCAGCTTGGGAGGGTACAATGAGCAGTTCTTC
>TRBV6-6|TRBJ1-2|-|10|-
CASGRGGYTF
TGTGCCAGCGGGAGGGGTGGCTACACCTTC
>TRBV6-5|TRBJ2-2|-|14|-
CASSYSSTGGELFF
TGTGCCAGCAGTTACTCGAGTACGGGCGGGGAGCTGTTTTTT
>TRBV11-3|TRBJ1-1|-|16|-
CASSLDTAGGKTEAFF
TGTGCCAGCAGCTTAGATACCGCCGGGGGGAAAACTGAAGCTTTCTTT
>TRBV2|TRBJ1-6|-|17|-
CASWGVPGSSYNSPLHF
TGTGCCAGCTGGGGCGTACCCGGGAGCTCCTATAATTCACCCCTCCACTTT
>TRBV7-9|TRBJ2-5|TRBD2|14|-
CASSAAGLTETQYF
TGTGCCAGCAGCGCAGCGGGGTTGACAGAGACCCAGTACTTC
>TRBV5-6|TRBJ1-2|TRBD1|14|-
CASSLVFRGQGYTF
TGTGCCAGCAGCTTGGTGTTCAGGGGGCAAGGCTACACCTTC